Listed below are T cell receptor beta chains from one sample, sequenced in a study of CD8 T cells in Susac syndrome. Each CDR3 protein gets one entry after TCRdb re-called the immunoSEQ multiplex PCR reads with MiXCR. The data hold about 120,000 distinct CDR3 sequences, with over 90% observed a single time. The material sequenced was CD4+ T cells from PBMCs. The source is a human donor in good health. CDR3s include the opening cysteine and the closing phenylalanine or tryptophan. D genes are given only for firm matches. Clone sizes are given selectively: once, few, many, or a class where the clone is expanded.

CASGQGPEAFF	TGTGCCAGCGGTCAAGGGCCTGAAGCTTTCTTT	TRBV28	TRBJ1-1	.	.
CASSHSLNTGELFF	TGTGCCAGCAGCCACTCCCTGAACACCGGGGAGCTGTTTTTT	TRBV14	TRBJ2-2	once	.
CASSAELTSVYEQYF	TGTGCCAGCAGCGCCGAGCTGACTAGCGTCTACGAGCAGTACTTC	TRBV9	TRBJ2-7	few	TRBD2
CSARTGGVETQYF	TGCAGTGCTAGAACAGGGGGCGTAGAGACCCAGTACTTC	TRBV20-1	TRBJ2-5	.	TRBD1
CSARRDGRTVDEQFF	TGCAGTGCTAGGAGGGACGGGAGGACCGTCGATGAGCAGTTCTTC	TRBV20-1	TRBJ2-1	.	TRBD2
CSVDGAGTIYF	TGCAGCGTTGATGGGGCAGGAACCATATATTTT	TRBV29-1	TRBJ1-3	.	.
CASSWTGEETGELFF	TGTGCCAGCAGCTGGACAGGGGAGGAGACCGGGGAGCTGTTTTTT	TRBV5-5	TRBJ2-2	.	TRBD1
CTSSQGNSSGASFYEQYF	TGCACCAGCAGCCAAGGAAACTCTAGCGGGGCCTCCTTCTACGAGCAGTACTTC	TRBV1	TRBJ2-7	.	.
CSARGITGGGGTQYF	TGCAGTGCTAGAGGAATAACAGGGGGCGGCGGGACCCAGTACTTC	TRBV20-1	TRBJ2-5	.	TRBD1
CASSYAGNWDTEAFF	TGTGCCAGCAGTTACGCAGGGAACTGGGACACTGAAGCTTTCTTT	TRBV6-5	TRBJ1-1	.	.
CSATARQGAINQPQHF	TGCAGTGCAACCGCCCGACAGGGGGCTATCAATCAGCCCCAGCATTTT	TRBV20-1	TRBJ1-5	.	TRBD1
CATVGPGTGNTEAFF	TGTGCCACCGTAGGACCCGGGACAGGGAACACTGAAGCTTTCTTT	TRBV7-8	TRBJ1-1	.	TRBD1
CASRRRVGEKLFF	TGTGCCAGCAGGAGGAGGGTGGGTGAAAAACTGTTTTTT	TRBV27	TRBJ1-4	.	.
CASSLDRVNEQFF	TGTGCCAGCAGCCTGGACAGGGTCAATGAGCAGTTCTTC	TRBV7-2	TRBJ2-1	.	TRBD1
CASSLIQGATTEAFF	TGCGCCAGCAGCTTGATACAGGGGGCAACCACTGAAGCTTTCTTT	TRBV5-1	TRBJ1-1	.	TRBD1
CASSQVLGSGSEQFF	TGTGCCAGCAGCCAAGTTCTCGGGAGTGGAAGTGAGCAGTTCTTC	TRBV3-1	TRBJ2-1	once	.
CASSLRPGARDQPQHF	TGTGCCAGCAGCTTAAGGCCGGGGGCGCGGGATCAGCCCCAGCATTTT	TRBV7-2	TRBJ1-5	.	.
CASSQEALSLGYTF	TGCGCCAGCAGCCAAGAGGCCCTCTCCTTAGGCTACACCTTC	TRBV4-1	TRBJ1-2	.	.
CATFSVPYGYTF	TGTGCCACGTTCAGCGTTCCCTATGGCTACACCTTC	TRBV19	TRBJ1-2	.	.
CASSPPSRSDEQFF	TGTGCCAGCTCACCACCTTCGAGATCCGATGAGCAGTTCTTC	TRBV18	TRBJ2-1	.	.
CAINSGLNTEAFF	TGTGCCATCAATTCGGGGCTGAACACTGAAGCTTTCTTT	TRBV10-3	TRBJ1-1	.	.
CSGGQINTEAFF	TGCAGTGGGGGACAGATAAACACTGAAGCTTTCTTT	TRBV20-1	TRBJ1-1	.	TRBD1
CASSFGGSANVLTF	TGTGCCAGTAGTTTCGGCGGTTCGGCCAACGTCCTGACTTTC	TRBV19	TRBJ2-6	once	.
CSVDGGSGYNEQFF	TGCAGCGTTGACGGTGGGAGTGGTTACAATGAGCAGTTCTTC	TRBV29-1	TRBJ2-1	.	.
CASSREATGGAQFF	TGCGCCAGCAGCCGGGAAGCCACAGGGGGCGCTCAGTTCTTC	TRBV4-3	TRBJ2-1	.	TRBD1
CASSSLAGSPSEQYF	TGCGCCAGCAGCTCACTAGCGGGATCCCCCTCCGAGCAGTACTTC	TRBV5-1	TRBJ2-7	.	TRBD2
CASSLEATDTQYF	TGCGCCAGCAGCTTGGAGGCAACGGATACGCAGTATTTT	TRBV5-1	TRBJ2-3	.	.
CASRGPGETQYF	TGTGCCAGCAGGGGGCCCGGGGAGACCCAGTACTTC	TRBV7-2	TRBJ2-5	once	.
CASSARQGTFIPNEQFF	TGTGCCAGCAGTGCCCGACAGGGTACCTTTATCCCCAATGAGCAGTTCTTC	TRBV6-1	TRBJ2-1	.	TRBD1
CASARDRESAGNTIYF	TGCGCCAGCGCCCGGGACAGGGAATCGGCTGGAAACACCATATATTTT	TRBV5-1	TRBJ1-3	.	TRBD1
CSAPRVAGVYEQYF	TGCAGTGCGCCGCGAGTAGCGGGAGTTTACGAGCAGTACTTC	TRBV20-1	TRBJ2-7	.	TRBD2